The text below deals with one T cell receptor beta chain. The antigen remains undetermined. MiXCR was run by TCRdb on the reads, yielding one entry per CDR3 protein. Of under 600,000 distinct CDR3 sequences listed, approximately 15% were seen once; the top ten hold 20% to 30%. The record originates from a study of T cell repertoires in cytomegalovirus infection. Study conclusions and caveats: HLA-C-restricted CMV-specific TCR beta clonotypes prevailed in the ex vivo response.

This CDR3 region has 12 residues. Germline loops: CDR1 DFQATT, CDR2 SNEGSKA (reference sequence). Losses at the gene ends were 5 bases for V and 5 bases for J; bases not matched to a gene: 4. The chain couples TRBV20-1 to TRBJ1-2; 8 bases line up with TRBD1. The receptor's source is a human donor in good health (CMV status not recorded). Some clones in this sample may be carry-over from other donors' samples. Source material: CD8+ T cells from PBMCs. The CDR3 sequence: CSARDRSYGYTF. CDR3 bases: TGCAGTGCTCGGGACAGGAGTTATGGCTACACCTTC.